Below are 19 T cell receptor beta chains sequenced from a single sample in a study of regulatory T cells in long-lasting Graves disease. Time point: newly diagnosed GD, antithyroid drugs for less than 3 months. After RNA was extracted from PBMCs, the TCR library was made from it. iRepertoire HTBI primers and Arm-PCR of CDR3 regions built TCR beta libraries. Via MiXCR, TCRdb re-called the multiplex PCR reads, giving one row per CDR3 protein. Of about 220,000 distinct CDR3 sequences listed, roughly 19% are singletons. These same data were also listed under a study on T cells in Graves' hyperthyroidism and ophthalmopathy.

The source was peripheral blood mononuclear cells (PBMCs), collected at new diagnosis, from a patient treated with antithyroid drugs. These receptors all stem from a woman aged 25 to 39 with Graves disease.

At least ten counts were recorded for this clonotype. Written as DNA, the CDR3 is TGTGCCAGCAGTTCCTACCTGGGCCGGTTAGGGGAGCAGTTCTTC. Protein sequence: CASSSYLGRLGEQFF. The chain couples TRBV12-3 or TRBV12-4 to TRBJ2-1; D remains ambiguous. V was shortened by 4 bases and J by 10 bases, with 20 bases between the two germline ends. CDR3 size: 15 residues.

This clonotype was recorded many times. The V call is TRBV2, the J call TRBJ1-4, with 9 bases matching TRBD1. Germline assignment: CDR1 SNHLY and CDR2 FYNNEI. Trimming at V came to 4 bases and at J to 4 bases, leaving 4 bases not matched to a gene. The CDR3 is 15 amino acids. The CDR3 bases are TGTGCCAGCAGTGGTTGGACAGGGGTTAATGAAAAACTGTTTTTT. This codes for CASSGWTGVNEKLFF.

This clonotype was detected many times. DNA of the CDR3: TGCAGCGTTGAAGGAGGCCAGGGAGGGTACGAGCAGTACTTC. It codes for CSVEGGQGGYEQYF. The chain uses TRBV29-1 and TRBJ2-7; the match to TRBD2 covers 7 bases. Germline loops: CDR1 SQVTM, CDR2 ANQGSEA. This CDR3 has 14 amino acids. Unmatched junction bases numbered 7, after V lost 1 base and J lost 4 bases.

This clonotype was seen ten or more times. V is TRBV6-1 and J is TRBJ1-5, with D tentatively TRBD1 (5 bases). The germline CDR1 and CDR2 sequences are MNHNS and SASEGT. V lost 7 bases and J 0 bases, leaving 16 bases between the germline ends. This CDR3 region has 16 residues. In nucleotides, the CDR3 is TGTGCCAGCAAACCGCAGGGTGGTTATAGCAATCAGCCCCAGCATTTT. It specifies CASKPQGGYSNQPQHF.

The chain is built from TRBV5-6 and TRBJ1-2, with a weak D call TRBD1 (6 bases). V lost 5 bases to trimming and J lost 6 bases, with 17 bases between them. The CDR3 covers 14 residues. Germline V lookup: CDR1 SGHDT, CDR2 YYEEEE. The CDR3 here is CASRRRRAGDGYTF. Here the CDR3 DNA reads TGTGCCAGCAGACGACGCCGGGCAGGGGATGGCTACACCTTC.

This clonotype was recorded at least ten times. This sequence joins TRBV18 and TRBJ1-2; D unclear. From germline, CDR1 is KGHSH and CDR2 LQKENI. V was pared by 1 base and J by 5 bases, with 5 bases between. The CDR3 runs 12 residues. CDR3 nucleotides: TGTGCCAGCTCACCACAGGGTTATGGCTACACCTTC. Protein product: CASSPQGYGYTF.

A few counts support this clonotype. The CDR3 DNA reads TGTGCCAGTAGTATTGGGACACTCAAGGATACGCAGTATTTT. Protein product: CASSIGTLKDTQYF. The genes are TRBV19 and TRBJ2-3; D might be TRBD1 (6 bases). The V end lost 3 bases, the J end lost 6 bases, and 13 bases lay between the germline ends. Germline lookup yields CDR1 LNHDA and CDR2 SQIVND (reference sequence). The CDR3 consists of 14 residues.

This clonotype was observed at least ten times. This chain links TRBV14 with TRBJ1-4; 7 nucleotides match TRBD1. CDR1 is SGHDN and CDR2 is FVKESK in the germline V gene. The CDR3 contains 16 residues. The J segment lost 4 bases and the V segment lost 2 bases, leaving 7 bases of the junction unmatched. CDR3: CASSQQPGQLNEKLFF. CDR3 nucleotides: TGTGCCAGCAGCCAACAGCCGGGACAGCTTAATGAAAAACTGTTTTTT.

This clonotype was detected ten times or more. The DNA of the CDR3 is TGTGCCAGCAGTTTGACTAGCGGGAACGAGCAGTACTTC. This translates into CASSLTSGNEQYF. This chain connects TRBV12-3 or TRBV12-4 to TRBJ2-7; TRBD2 matches at 11 bases. The CDR3 sequence is 13 residues long. J gave up 5 bases and V 3 bases, and 0 bases lay outside the gene matches.

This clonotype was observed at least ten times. The CDR3 sequence: CASSEAVASGITDTQYF. The CDR3 DNA sequence: TGTGCCAGCAGTGAAGCGGTGGCTAGCGGGATTACAGATACGCAGTATTTT. The gene calls are TRBV6-1 and TRBJ2-3; 9 bases map to TRBD2. Germline V gene data show CDR1 as MNHNS and CDR2 as SASEGT. The V gene end was trimmed by 0 bases and the J gene end by 3 bases; junction bases not matched to a gene: 7. This CDR3 is 17 amino acids long.

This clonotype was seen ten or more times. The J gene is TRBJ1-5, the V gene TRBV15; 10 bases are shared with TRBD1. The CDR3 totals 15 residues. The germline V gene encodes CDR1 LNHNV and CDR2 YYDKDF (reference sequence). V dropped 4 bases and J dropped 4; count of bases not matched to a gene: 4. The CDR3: CATSKRTGGNQPQHF. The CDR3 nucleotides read TGTGCCACCAGCAAAAGGACAGGGGGTAATCAGCCCCAGCATTTT.

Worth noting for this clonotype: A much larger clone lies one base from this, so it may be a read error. CDR3 sequence (DNA): TGTACCAGTAGTATAGGGCCGATGGGTTACTACACCGGGGAGCTGTTTTTT. Translating gives CTSSIGPMGYYTGELFF. V and J are TRBV19 and TRBJ2-2; D gene uncertain. Germline CDR1 and CDR2: LNHDA and SQIVND (reference sequence). The CDR3 is 17 residues long.

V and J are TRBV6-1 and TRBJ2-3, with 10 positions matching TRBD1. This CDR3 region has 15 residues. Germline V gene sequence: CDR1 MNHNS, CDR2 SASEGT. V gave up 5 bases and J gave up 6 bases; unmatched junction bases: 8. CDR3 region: CASSTDRGLRDTQYF. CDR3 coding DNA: TGTGCCAGCAGTACCGACAGGGGGCTCAGGGATACGCAGTATTTT.

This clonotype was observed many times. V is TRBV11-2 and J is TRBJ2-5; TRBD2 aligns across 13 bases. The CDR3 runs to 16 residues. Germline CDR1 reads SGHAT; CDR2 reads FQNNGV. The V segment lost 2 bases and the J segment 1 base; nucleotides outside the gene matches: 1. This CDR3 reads CASSLRTSGGQETQYF. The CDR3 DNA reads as TGTGCCAGCAGCTTAAGGACTAGCGGGGGCCAAGAGACCCAGTACTTC.

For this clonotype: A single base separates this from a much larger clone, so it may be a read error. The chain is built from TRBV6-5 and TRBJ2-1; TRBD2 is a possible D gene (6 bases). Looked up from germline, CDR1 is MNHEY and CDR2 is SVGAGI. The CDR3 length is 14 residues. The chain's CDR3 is CASSYAGNYNGQFF. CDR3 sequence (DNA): TGTGCCAGCAGTTACGCGGGGAACTACAATGGGCAGTTCTTC.

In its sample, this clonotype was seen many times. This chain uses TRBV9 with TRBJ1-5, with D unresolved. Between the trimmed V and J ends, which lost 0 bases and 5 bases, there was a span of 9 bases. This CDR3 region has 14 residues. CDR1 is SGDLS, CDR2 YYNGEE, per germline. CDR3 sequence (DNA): TGTGCCAGCAGCGTAGACGCCGGCGATCAGCCCCAGCATTTT. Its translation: CASSVDAGDQPQHF.

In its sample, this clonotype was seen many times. CDR3 residues: CASSPQGANYGYTF. The DNA of the CDR3 is TGTGCCAGTAGTCCGCAGGGGGCGAACTATGGCTACACCTTC. This chain uses TRBV19 with TRBJ1-2, with 8 bases matching TRBD1. This CDR3 is 14 amino acids long. The germline V gene has CDR1 LNHDA and CDR2 SQIVND (reference sequence). Unmatched junction bases numbered 4, after V lost 5 bases and J lost 2 bases. The full variable domain, in which reference TRBV19 and TRBJ1-2 provide the parts outside the CDR3, is DGGITQSPKYLFRKEGQNVTLSCEQNLNHDAMYWYRQDPGQGLRLIYYSQIVNDFQKGDIAEGYSVSREKKESFPLTVTSAQKNPTAFYLCASSPQGANYGYTFGSGTRLTVV.

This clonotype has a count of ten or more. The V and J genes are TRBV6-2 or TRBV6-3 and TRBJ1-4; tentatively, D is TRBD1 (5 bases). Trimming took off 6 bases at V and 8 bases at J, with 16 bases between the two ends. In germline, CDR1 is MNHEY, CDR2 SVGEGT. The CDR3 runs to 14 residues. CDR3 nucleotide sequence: TGTGCCAGCAGGAAGGACAAACCTCGGGAAAAACTGTTTTTT. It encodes CASRKDKPREKLFF.

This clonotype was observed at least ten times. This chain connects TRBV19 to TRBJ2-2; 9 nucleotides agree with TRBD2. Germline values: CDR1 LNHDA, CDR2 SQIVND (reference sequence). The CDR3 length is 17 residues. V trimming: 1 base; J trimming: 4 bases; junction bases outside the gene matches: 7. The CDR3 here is CASSIVAGGPGTGELFF. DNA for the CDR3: TGTGCCAGTAGTATAGTTGCGGGAGGGCCGGGCACCGGGGAGCTGTTTTTT.